Below, 10 T cell receptor beta chains from the same sample are listed, as sequenced in a study of OX40 agonist ivuxolimab in advanced cancers. This table comes from immunoSEQ multiplex PCR, and its TCRdb copy is limited to in-frame clones, with some not included. Seen here are 25,000 to 30,000 clones, just under 85% observed once, and the top ten hold 26%. The source was CD4+ or CD8+ T cells sorted from blood, collected in a trial of the OX40 agonist ivuxolimab. These receptors all stem from an adult with an advanced solid tumor such as melanoma, head and neck, liver or kidney cancer.

This chain links TRBV6-5 with TRBJ2-7, with unresolved D. The CDR3 consists of 11 residues. The V gene lost 7 bases and the J gene lost 7 bases, with 11 bases spanning the gap. Looked up from germline, CDR1 is MNHEY and CDR2 is SVGAGI. CDR3 coding DNA: TGTGCCAGCATAGCCGGTGGGGAGCAGTACTTC. It codes for CASIAGGEQYF.

This rearrangement joins TRBV19 to TRBJ2-1; 13 nucleotides line up with TRBD2. Per the germline V gene, CDR1 is LNHDA and CDR2 is SQIVND (reference sequence). After removal of 5 bases from V and 10 bases from J, the junction contained 11 bases not matched to a gene. The CDR3 extends over 16 amino acids. This CDR3 reads CASSSMGTSGVEEQFF. In DNA, the CDR3 is TGTGCCAGTAGTTCAATGGGGACTAGCGGGGTAGAAGAGCAGTTCTTC.

V usage is TRBV7-3 and J usage is TRBJ2-1; 11 bases are shared with TRBD2. This CDR3 region has 15 residues. The V segment lost 5 bases and the J segment 8 bases; nucleotides outside the gene matches: 8. Looked up from germline, CDR1 is SGHTA and CDR2 is FQGTGA. The CDR3 spells CASSLIAGGDHEQFF. Written as DNA, the CDR3 is TGTGCCAGCAGCCTCATAGCGGGAGGGGATCATGAGCAGTTCTTC.

V gene TRBV7-3 combines with J gene TRBJ2-1; D is uncertain. V was clipped by 4 bases and J by 6 bases, with 7 bases between them. Per the germline V gene, CDR1 is SGHTA and CDR2 is FQGTGA. This CDR3 is 12 amino acids long. The CDR3 loop reads CASSSPGNEQFF. CDR3 nucleotide sequence: TGTGCCAGCAGCTCCCCAGGCAATGAGCAGTTCTTC.

This clone was recorded once. The CDR3 loop is CASSWARGATYEQYF. CDR3 DNA sequence: TGTGCCAGCAGCTGGGCCAGGGGCGCGACCTACGAGCAGTACTTC. V usage is TRBV11-3 and J usage is TRBJ2-7; D may be TRBD1 (6 bases). This CDR3 is 15 amino acids long. V was pared by 4 bases and J by 2 bases, with 15 bases between. Looked up from germline, CDR1 is SGHNT and CDR2 is YENEEA.

V usage is TRBV28 and J usage is TRBJ2-7; D gene uncertain. The germline CDR1 and CDR2 sequences are MDHEN and SYDVKM. CDR3 length: 16 residues. With 8 bases removed from V and 2 bases from J, the gap between germline ends came to 22 bases. Written as DNA, the CDR3 is TGTGCCAGCCTGACCGAGACGGGTACCCTTCCCTACGAGCAGTACTTC. Protein: CASLTETGTLPYEQYF.

The V gene is TRBV27, the J gene TRBJ2-1; the match to TRBD2 covers 8 bases. Germline trimming cut 5 bases from V and 9 bases from J; bases unmatched to any gene: 15. Germline V CDR1 and CDR2: MNHEY, SMNVEV (reference sequence). The CDR3 runs 16 residues. In nucleotides, the CDR3 is TGTGCCAGCAGTCCTACCCTAGCGGGCCCCCGGGTTGAGCAGTTCTTC. As protein: CASSPTLAGPRVEQFF.

The J gene is TRBJ1-1, the V gene TRBV13, with D possibly being TRBD1 (5 bases). Per germline, CDR1 PRHDT and CDR2 FYEKMQ (reference sequence). The CDR3 covers 13 residues. V lost 0 bases and J lost 4, with 6 bases in between. In nucleotides, the CDR3 is TGTGCCAGCAGCTTAGGCAGGGTCACTGAAGCTTTCTTT. Translating it yields CASSLGRVTEAFF.

The chain employs TRBV28 and TRBJ1-2; maybe TRBD1 (5 bases). With 3 bases removed from V and 2 bases from J, the gap between germline ends came to 13 bases. The V gene's germline CDR1 is MDHEN and CDR2 SYDVKM. There are 15 residues in the CDR3. The CDR3 DNA reads as TGTGCCAGCAGTTTGAGGGCAGGGTGGAACTATGGCTACACCTTC. Translating it yields CASSLRAGWNYGYTF.

V and J are TRBV11-1 and TRBJ2-1; D may be TRBD2 (6 bases). Trimming shortened V by 2 bases and J by 0 bases, and 17 bases separated the two germline ends. The CDR3 loop spans 18 amino acids. In germline, CDR1 is SGHAT, CDR2 FQDESV (reference sequence). Here the CDR3 DNA reads TGTGCCAGCAGCTTAACAGACTTGGGGAGGAACTCCTACAATGAGCAGTTCTTC. Translation gives CASSLTDLGRNSYNEQFF.